These T cell receptor beta chains were read from a single sample in a study of blood T cell repertoires in COVID-19. Measured with immunoSEQ multiplex PCR; TCRdb has only the in-frame clones, and not every one. The profile shows about 140,000 clones, 65% to 90% of them singletons. Sequenced: peripheral blood. The receptors were sampled from a woman aged 55-69 years with active or convalescent COVID-19. The CDR3 runs from the conserved cysteine through the conserved F or W. D genes are given only for firm matches. Expanded clones are given a class, and other clones once, few, many or no size at all.

D gene,clone size,V gene,J gene,CDR3 length,CDR3 protein,CDR3 DNA
.,few,TRBV28,TRBJ1-2,11,CASQTNYGYTF,TGTGCCAGCCAGACTAACTATGGCTACACCTTC
.,.,TRBV18,TRBJ1-1,12,CASSSGDTEAFF,TGTGCCAGCTCCTCAGGGGACACTGAAGCTTTCTTT
.,once,TRBV7-3,TRBJ1-1,13,CASSLRLNTEAFF,TGTGCCAGCTCGTTGCGGTTGAACACTGAAGCTTTCTTT
.,.,TRBV24-1,TRBJ2-2,16,CATSGGRQGGTGELFF,TGTGCCACCAGTGGAGGAAGACAGGGAGGCACCGGGGAGCTGTTTTTT
.,.,TRBV30,TRBJ1-2,15,CAWRGKRQIFYGYTF,TGTGCCTGGAGGGGGAAAAGACAGATTTTCTATGGCTACACCTTC
.,.,TRBV11-3,TRBJ2-1,11,CASSSGGEQFF,TGTGCCAGCAGCTCCGGTGGTGAGCAGTTCTTC
.,.,TRBV9,TRBJ1-2,14,CASSAGVDNYGYTF,TGTGCCAGCAGCGCGGGGGTGGATAACTATGGCTACACCTTC
.,.,TRBV9,TRBJ1-6,14,CASSVERRNSPLHF,TGTGCCAGCAGCGTCGAACGGAGGAATTCACCCCTCCACTTT
.,.,TRBV5-1,TRBJ2-3,17,CASSRIDYGANTDTQYF,TGCGCCAGCAGCCGCATTGACTACGGAGCTAACACAGATACGCAGTATTTT
TRBD2,.,TRBV5-1,TRBJ2-1,18,CASSLGILAGGPGNEQFF,TGCGCCAGCAGCTTGGGTATCCTAGCGGGGGGGCCGGGCAATGAGCAGTTCTTC
.,.,TRBV19,TRBJ2-3,13,CASRERSTDTQYF,TGTGCCAGTAGGGAGCGCAGCACAGATACGCAGTATTTT
TRBD1,.,TRBV28,TRBJ1-1,15,CASSVTGRLSWEAFF,TGTGCCAGCAGTGTGACAGGGAGGCTATCCTGGGAAGCTTTCTTT
.,.,TRBV19,TRBJ1-1,12,CASSQGGGEAFF,TGTGCCAGTAGTCAGGGAGGGGGTGAAGCTTTCTTT
TRBD1,.,TRBV28,TRBJ1-1,15,CASSNSGTGELEAFF,TGTGCCAGCAGTAACTCCGGGACAGGGGAACTAGAAGCTTTCTTT
.,.,TRBV9,TRBJ1-2,16,CASSVDTGWANYGYTF,TGTGCCAGCAGCGTAGATACAGGGTGGGCTAACTATGGCTACACCTTC
.,.,TRBV28,TRBJ1-1,17,CASSFEGPGRQGLGAFF,TGTGCCAGCAGTTTTGAAGGTCCCGGGCGGCAGGGGTTAGGGGCTTTCTTT
TRBD1,.,TRBV5-1,TRBJ2-7,15,CASSLLSGTVNEQYF,TGCGCCAGCAGCTTACTGTCCGGGACAGTGAACGAGCAGTACTTC
.,.,TRBV2,TRBJ1-1,14,CASSEMSMDTEAFF,TGTGCCAGCAGTGAGATGAGCATGGACACTGAAGCTTTCTTT
TRBD2,.,TRBV10-3,TRBJ2-3,13,CAIAGSSTDTQYF,TGTGCCATAGCGGGAAGTAGCACAGATACGCAGTATTTT
TRBD2,.,TRBV5-4,TRBJ2-5,14,CASTSGLDRETQYF,TGTGCCAGCACTAGCGGGTTGGATCGAGAGACCCAGTACTTC
TRBD2,.,TRBV28,TRBJ2-4,19,CASSLKGAAGGLAKNIQYF,TGTGCCAGCAGTTTAAAAGGTGCCGCGGGGGGCCTGGCCAAAAACATTCAGTACTTC
TRBD2,.,TRBV9,TRBJ2-5,14,CASSVRGGQSTQYF,TGTGCCAGCAGCGTACGGGGGGGCCAATCGACCCAGTACTTC
TRBD2,.,TRBV4-3,TRBJ2-7,16,CASSGGLAGGTDEQYF,TGCGCCAGCAGCGGAGGACTAGCGGGAGGAACGGACGAGCAGTACTTC
.,.,TRBV11-2,TRBJ1-4,16,CASSFGWGLPTEKLFF,TGTGCCAGCAGCTTCGGGTGGGGACTGCCAACAGAAAAACTGTTTTTT
TRBD1,.,TRBV7-3,TRBJ2-2,16,CASSLAGTGSTGELFF,TGTGCCAGCAGCTTAGCGGGGACAGGGTCCACCGGGGAGCTGTTTTTT
TRBD2,.,TRBV3-1/TRBV3-2,TRBJ2-4,18,CASSPGASGGVAKNIQYF,TGTGCCAGCAGCCCGGGGGCTAGCGGGGGTGTAGCCAAAAACATTCAGTACTTC
.,.,TRBV18,TRBJ1-2,15,CASSPVEGPNYGYTF,TGTGCCAGCTCACCAGTGGAGGGGCCTAACTATGGCTACACCTTC
.,.,TRBV10-3,TRBJ1-1,14,CAIAPGTSNTEAFF,TGTGCCATCGCCCCGGGGACATCGAACACTGAAGCTTTCTTT
.,.,TRBV5-1,TRBJ1-3,14,CASSPGSSGNTIYF,TGCGCCAGCAGCCCGGGGAGCTCTGGAAACACCATATATTTT
TRBD2,.,TRBV14,TRBJ2-7,15,CASSQGLAGAYEQYF,TGTGCCAGCAGCCAAGGTCTAGCGGGAGCCTACGAGCAGTACTTC
TRBD2,once,TRBV30,TRBJ2-7,15,CAWRFAGTSVYEQYF,TGTGCCTGGAGATTCGCCGGGACTAGCGTCTACGAGCAGTACTTC
.,.,TRBV3-1/TRBV3-2,TRBJ1-3,15,CASSQWDTSGNTIYF,TGTGCCAGCAGCCAATGGGACACCTCTGGAAACACCATATATTTT
TRBD2,.,TRBV6-6,TRBJ2-1,16,CASVGATLAVNNEQFF,TGTGCCAGCGTAGGGGCGACACTAGCGGTAAACAATGAGCAGTTCTTC
.,few,TRBV19,TRBJ2-7,14,CASRTDSSLGEQYF,TGTGCCAGTAGGACCGACAGTAGTCTGGGCGAGCAGTACTTC
.,.,TRBV5-1,TRBJ1-1,12,CASSLLNTEAFF,TGCGCCAGCAGCTTGTTAAACACTGAAGCTTTCTTT
.,.,TRBV28,TRBJ1-5,14,CASSLFTANQPQHF,TGTGCCAGCAGTTTATTCACCGCGAATCAGCCCCAGCATTTT
.,.,TRBV12-3/TRBV12-4,TRBJ1-4,13,CASRGHPNEKLFF,TGTGCCAGCAGGGGACATCCTAATGAAAAACTGTTTTTT
.,few,TRBV5-7,TRBJ2-3,15,CASSLWLAYTDTQYF,TGTGCCAGCAGCTTGTGGCTAGCGTACACAGATACGCAGTATTTT
.,.,TRBV11-2,TRBJ2-3,11,CASSPTDTQYF,TGTGCCAGCAGCCCGACAGATACGCAGTATTTT
.,.,TRBV5-6,TRBJ2-6,14,CASRHRAGANVLTF,TGTGCCAGCAGGCACAGGGCCGGGGCCAACGTCCTGACTTTC
TRBD2,once,TRBV9,TRBJ2-7,13,CASSVTSAGEQYF,TGTGCCAGCAGCGTGACTAGCGCGGGAGAGCAGTACTTC
TRBD1,.,TRBV28,TRBJ2-7,15,CASSLRDRLSYEQYF,TGTGCCAGCAGTTTAAGGGACAGGCTTTCCTACGAGCAGTACTTC
.,.,TRBV6-2/TRBV6-3,TRBJ2-5,15,CASSYSGVWVETQYF,TGTGCCAGCAGTTACTCGGGAGTTTGGGTAGAGACCCAGTACTTC
.,.,TRBV27,TRBJ1-3,15,CASRTDSHSGNTIYF,TGTGCCAGCAGGACCGACAGCCACTCTGGAAACACCATATATTTT
.,.,TRBV2,TRBJ1-4,15,CASQGQDDIDEKLFF,TGTGCCAGCCAGGGGCAGGATGACATTGATGAAAAACTGTTTTTT
TRBD1,.,TRBV14,TRBJ1-2,14,CASSWAGQEGGYTF,TGTGCCAGCAGTTGGGCGGGACAGGAAGGTGGCTACACCTTC
TRBD1,.,TRBV28,TRBJ1-1,15,CASRPDRVLNTEAFF,TGTGCCAGCAGACCGGACAGGGTCCTGAACACTGAAGCTTTCTTT
.,few,TRBV23-1,TRBJ1-5,16,CASTSRTEFSNQPQHF,TGCGCCAGCACCTCACGGACAGAGTTTAGCAATCAGCCCCAGCATTTT
.,.,TRBV3-1/TRBV3-2,TRBJ1-3,15,CASSRIGTPTNTIYF,TGTGCCAGCAGCCGAATAGGGACACCAACAAACACCATATATTTT
.,few,TRBV2,TRBJ2-3,12,CASNLATDTQYF,TGTGCCAGCAACCTAGCCACAGATACGCAGTATTTT
.,.,TRBV28,TRBJ2-2,13,CATNSGNTGELFF,TGTGCCACGAATAGCGGTAACACCGGGGAGCTGTTTTTT
.,.,TRBV15,TRBJ2-1,14,CATSRNNFVNEQFF,TGTGCCACCAGCAGAAACAATTTCGTCAATGAGCAGTTCTTC
.,once,TRBV12-3/TRBV12-4,TRBJ1-3,13,CASSLMEGNTIYF,TGTGCCAGCAGTCTTATGGAGGGAAACACCATATATTTT
TRBD1,.,TRBV4-3,TRBJ1-2,15,CASSQTRQGSYGYTF,TGCGCCAGCAGCCAAACTAGACAGGGCTCCTATGGCTACACCTTC
TRBD2,.,TRBV4-1,TRBJ2-3,16,CASSPGTSGGAYTQYF,TGCGCCAGCAGCCCGGGGACTAGCGGGGGGGCTTATACGCAGTATTTT
TRBD2,.,TRBV10-2,TRBJ2-2,13,CAGGLPYTGELFF,TGCGCCGGGGGACTACCCTACACCGGGGAGCTGTTTTTT
TRBD1,.,TRBV9,TRBJ1-1,15,CASSQTPGQGTEAFF,TGTGCCAGCAGCCAAACCCCGGGACAGGGCACTGAAGCTTTCTTT
.,.,TRBV7-2,TRBJ2-5,15,CASSLVGGTQQTQYF,TGTGCCAGCAGCTTAGTCGGCGGGACCCAGCAGACCCAGTACTTC
TRBD1,.,TRBV19,TRBJ2-2,16,CASSPDRGSSTGELFF,TGTGCCAGTAGTCCGGACAGGGGGTCGAGCACCGGGGAGCTGTTTTTT
.,.,TRBV28,TRBJ1-2,12,CASSVTQAGYTF,TGTGCCAGCAGTGTAACGCAGGCTGGCTACACCTTC